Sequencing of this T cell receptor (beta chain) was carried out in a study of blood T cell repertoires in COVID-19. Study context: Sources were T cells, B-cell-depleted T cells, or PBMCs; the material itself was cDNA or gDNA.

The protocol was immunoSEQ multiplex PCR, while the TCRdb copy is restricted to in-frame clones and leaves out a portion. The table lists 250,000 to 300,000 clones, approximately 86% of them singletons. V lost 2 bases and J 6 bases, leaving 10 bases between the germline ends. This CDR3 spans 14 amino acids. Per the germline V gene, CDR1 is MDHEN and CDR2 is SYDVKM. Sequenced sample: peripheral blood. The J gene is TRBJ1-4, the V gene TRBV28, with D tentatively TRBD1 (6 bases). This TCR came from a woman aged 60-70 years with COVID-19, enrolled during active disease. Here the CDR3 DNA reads TGTGCCAGCAGTTTAGGGGGGGCTTATGAAAAACTGTTTTTT. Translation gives CASSLGGAYEKLFF.